The source of this TCR beta chain is a study of identical twins (dated by TCRdb to the mid-2010s). In the study overall: The study deep-sequenced TCR alpha and beta repertoires from monozygotic twins, unrelated adults of various ages and cord blood to test whether fetal clonotypes persist. To rule out contamination, replicate twin experiments were performed at different times with different library preparation protocols.

All donors were healthy Caucasians. In the case of this clonotype: What antigen it recognizes has not been identified. Base quality data are lacking; no much larger clone is found one base away.

Library preparation employed 5' RACE. The run used an Illumina HiSeq 2000. A universal primer binding site was introduced by template switching, and a unique molecular identifier was present in the final cDNA, enabling accurate counting of TCR cDNA molecules. Specific primers in the conserved constant-segment region were used to synthesize first-strand cDNA for the TCR alpha and beta chains. Each cDNA library was double barcoded, with a SMART-Mk sample barcode plus Illumina barcodes, to control for contamination. TruSeq adapter sequences along with Illumina sample barcodes were introduced in two successive PCR steps. The Illumina HiSeq platform was used with custom primers to sequence TCR alpha and beta cDNA libraries. The authors processed their data as follows. Raw reads were processed with MiGEC to extract unique molecular identifiers, and MiXCR was used to determine CDR3 positions. Recombination models were inferred per individual with the repgenHMM and IGoR tools using an EM algorithm. The tcR package in R was used for shared clonotype analysis, with sharing normalized by the product of cloneset sizes. To study raw recombination free of thymic and clonal selection effects, out-of-frame nonproductive sequences were analyzed. TCRdb applied fastp at Q25 and MiXCR to the public reads, then kept only in-frame beta chains. Records with the same CDR3 protein are collapsed into one entry carrying the most frequent genes and DNA. For this entry, the V and J calls and clone size follow TCRdb and not the study's own pipeline. This sample holds some 1,700,000 distinct CDR3 sequences; 32% were observed only once. Approximately 0.29% of the sample lies in the top ten.

CDR1 DFQATT and CDR2 SNEGSKA were looked up in the germline V gene (reference sequence). Taken from cysteine to phenylalanine, the CDR3 has 13 residues. Just CDR3 DNA is preserved here, 39 bases in frame from base 1. Paper-wide results and their limitations: Fewer insertions were carried by abundant cord blood beta clonotypes, a similar but weaker trend appeared in young adult naive repertoires, and no such trend appeared in memory repertoires. The excess sharing between twins in beta out-of-frame sequences was weaker because fewer shared sequences reduced the signal-to-noise ratio. Zero-insertion analyses could be partly confounded by invariant T cells such as MAIT and iNKT, although diverse VJ usage argued against such confounding for most clonotypes. Compared with coincidental sharing between unrelated individuals, an excess of low generation-probability sequences was observed among out-of-frame TCR alpha sequences shared between twins. In monozygotic twins, recombination models systematically underestimated out-of-frame TCR alpha sharing, but the models matched the sharing seen between unrelated individuals. Because the same donors could not be followed over many years, the conclusions relied on cross-sectional statistical analysis.

The sample was cord blood. This clonotype was obtained from a newborn girl in good health. The chain joins TRBV20-1 to TRBJ2-7, and TRBD1 matches 7 of the central bases. The DNA end favors TRBJ2-1, so the J call may be wrong. The CDR3 reads as follows: CSAPGQASYEQFF. Read as DNA, the sequence is TGCAGTGCTCCTGGACAGGCCTCCTACGAGCAGTTCTTC.